This T cell receptor (beta chain) was documented in a study of T cells in Graves' hyperthyroidism and ophthalmopathy. This clonotype was detected a few times. V shed 5 bases and J 2 bases; nucleotides not matched to a gene: 15. CDR3 length: 17 residues. Researchers amplified the TCR beta CDR3 regions from RNA transcripts. A first-round RT-PCR of the TCR CDR3 used the HTBI primer set. TCRdb re-derived calls from the multiplex PCR reads in MiXCR, one entry per CDR3 protein. The sample consists of 530,000 or so distinct CDR3 sequences, roughly 24% of them appearing once. Thyroid ultrasound, orbital computed tomography, clinical symptoms, and serum thyroxine and TRAb underpinned diagnoses.

This chain uses TRBV12-3 or TRBV12-4 with TRBJ2-7; TRBD2 agrees at 7 bases. This receptor was identified in a woman in her thirties with Graves' ophthalmopathy. Sequencing used blood. CDR3: CASSHPSGERAAYEQYF. DNA for the CDR3: TGTGCCAGCAGTCACCCCAGCGGGGAGCGGGCAGCCTACGAGCAGTACTTC.